These 26 T cell receptor beta chains share one sample of origin, sequenced in a study of T cells expressing NK-cell markers. TCRdb re-called the 5' RACE reads; every CDR3 protein appears as one record, without DNA. The table for this sample gives about 430,000 distinct CDR3 sequences. The material sequenced was blood T cells: a sorted CD56 or NKG2C T cell subset, CD4+ or CD8+ T cells, or bulk PBMC T cells (not recorded which). These receptors all stem from a woman aged 50 to 60 in good health.

The V and J genes are TRBV6-2 or TRBV6-3 and TRBJ2-2; no DNA is available, so the TRBD2 call from TCRdb remains unchecked. This CDR3 has 16 amino acids. The germline V gene encodes CDR1 MNHEY and CDR2 SVGEGT. CDR3 sequence reads: CASSYGGRRYTGELFF.

V gene TRBV6-4 combines with J gene TRBJ2-1; TCRdb picks TRBD2, but there is no DNA to check that call. From germline, CDR1 is MRHNA and CDR2 SNTAGT. The CDR3 covers 16 residues. The CDR3: CASSAPAGGSYNEQFF.

The V gene is TRBV29-1, the J gene TRBJ2-3; the D call from TCRdb, TRBD1, cannot be confirmed without DNA. Germline V lookup: CDR1 SQVTM, CDR2 ANQGSEA. CDR3 length: 13 residues. CDR3 sequence reads: CSVVGRITNTQYF.

This chain joins TRBV11-1 and TRBJ2-1; TCRdb proposes TRBD2, but this gene call is untestable without DNA. Germline CDR1 SGHAT, CDR2 FQDESV (reference sequence). The CDR3 is made up of 20 amino acids. The CDR3 loop reads CASSASNPGLAVSSYNEQFF.

The CDR3 loop reads CASSLEPLMGQYF. This chain joins TRBV12-3 or TRBV12-4 and TRBJ2-3; TCRdb's D gene call, TRBD2, goes unchecked for lack of DNA. CDR3 size: 13 residues.

The rearrangement uses TRBV5-1 and TRBJ1-5. Germline loops: CDR1 SGHRS, CDR2 YFSETQ. The CDR3 has 13 residues. The CDR3 loop reads CASSLDVFQPQHF. Filled out from reference TRBV5-1 and TRBJ1-5, the complete variable domain reads KAGVTQTPRYLIKTRGQQVTLSCSPISGHRSVSWYQQTPGQGLQFLFEYFSETQRNKGNFPGRFSGRQFSNSRSEMNVSTLELGDSALYLCASSLDVFQPQHFGDGTRLSIL.

The V and J genes are TRBV11-3 and TRBJ2-1. CDR3 length: 15 residues. The V gene's germline CDR1 is SGHNT and CDR2 YENEEA. CDR3 sequence: CASSLAGSTYNEQFF.

The CDR3 here is CSALSGSAGELFF. The V gene is TRBV20-1, the J gene TRBJ2-2; without DNA, the TCRdb call of TRBD2 cannot be checked. The CDR3 contains 13 residues. The germline gives CDR1 DFQATT, CDR2 SNEGSKA (reference sequence).

The rearrangement links TRBV7-9 to TRBJ2-5; lacking DNA, the TRBD1 call made by TCRdb goes unchecked. Germline V gene data show CDR1 as SEHNR and CDR2 as FQNEAQ (reference sequence). The CDR3 runs 14 residues. CDR3 sequence reads: CASSLGTGAETQYF.

The chain combines TRBV11-2 with TRBJ1-5. The germline CDR1 and CDR2 sequences are SGHAT and FQNNGV. This CDR3 has 12 residues. The CDR3 loop is CASLNGTQPQHF.

V gene TRBV3-1 combines with J gene TRBJ2-1. There are 14 residues in the CDR3. From germline, CDR1 is LGHDT and CDR2 YNNKEL (reference sequence). The CDR3 here is CASSQDGTFGEQFF.

The V and J genes are TRBV5-1 and TRBJ2-2; TCRdb's D call of TRBD1 is untestable without DNA. The V gene's germline CDR1 is SGHRS and CDR2 YFSETQ. The CDR3 length is 16 residues. The CDR3 here is CASSPGQDKNTGELFF.

The chain joins TRBV6-1 to TRBJ1-2. The CDR3 spans 12 residues. The V gene's germline CDR1 is MNHNS and CDR2 SASEGT. The CDR3 sequence is CASIDFKGGYTF.

The chain employs TRBV24-1 and TRBJ2-1; TCRdb's D call of TRBD2 is untestable without DNA. CDR3 length: 14 amino acids. Germline assignment: CDR1 KGHDR and CDR2 SFDVKD. CDR3: CATEGSGSYNEQFF.

V gene TRBV4-2 combines with J gene TRBJ1-5; TCRdb returns TRBD1, unconfirmable since there is no DNA. Germline CDR1 LGHNA, CDR2 YNFKEQ. The CDR3 is 16 amino acids. CDR3: CASSQAEGGANQPQHF.

This rearrangement joins TRBV20-1 to TRBJ2-5; TCRdb outputs TRBD1, but without DNA this stays unchecked. The germline V gene encodes CDR1 DFQATT and CDR2 SNEGSKA (reference sequence). The CDR3 is 15 amino acids. Here the CDR3 reads CSAIRGQGWQETQYF.

The chain is built from TRBV6-4 and TRBJ2-1; there is no DNA to check the TCRdb D call of TRBD2. CDR1 MRHNA and CDR2 SNTAGT come from the germline V gene. This CDR3 is 15 amino acids long. The CDR3 protein is CASSGRSGAYNEQFF.

CDR3 amino acids: CATSDKGQGRNQPQHF. The genes are TRBV24-1 and TRBJ1-5; absent DNA, TCRdb's TRBD1 call cannot be checked. The CDR3 totals 16 residues. CDR1 and CDR2 from the germline V gene are KGHDR and SFDVKD.

The V gene is TRBV7-9, the J gene TRBJ1-1. CDR1 and CDR2 (germline): SEHNR, FQNEAQ (reference sequence). The length of the CDR3 is 14 residues. CDR3 sequence reads: CASSLVRGRSEAFF.

This chain joins TRBV7-9 and TRBJ2-2; TCRdb's D gene call, TRBD2, goes unchecked for lack of DNA. This CDR3 region has 16 residues. Germline values: CDR1 SEHNR, CDR2 FQNEAQ (reference sequence). CDR3 amino acids: CASSWFGVGDTGELFF.

V gene TRBV19 combines with J gene TRBJ2-1; TCRdb calls TRBD1, which cannot be checked without DNA. CDR3 length: 15 residues. Per germline, CDR1 LNHDA and CDR2 SQIVND (reference sequence). CDR3: CASSLRQVSYNEQFF.

The J gene is TRBJ1-5, the V gene TRBV12-3 or TRBV12-4. The CDR3 length is 17 residues. The CDR3: CASSLAALRGLNQPQHF.

This rearrangement joins TRBV12-3 or TRBV12-4 to TRBJ1-1; the D call from TCRdb, TRBD1, cannot be confirmed without DNA. CDR3 size: 11 residues. The CDR3: CASRTVGRAFF.

The V and J genes are TRBV29-1 and TRBJ1-1; the TCRdb D gene call, TRBD1, has no DNA to confirm it. CDR3 length equals 14 residues. The V gene's germline CDR1 is SQVTM and CDR2 ANQGSEA. This CDR3 is CSVERGQRNTEAFF.

This rearrangement joins TRBV29-1 to TRBJ2-2; TCRdb lists TRBD1, though no DNA is available to test this call. The CDR3 loop spans 14 amino acids. Germline V gene lookup returns CDR1 SQVTM and CDR2 ANQGSEA. CDR3: CSVVLRGNTGELFF.

The rearrangement joins TRBV2 to TRBJ2-4; TCRdb names TRBD1, which stays unverified in the absence of DNA. CDR3 size: 15 residues. Germline V gene data show CDR1 as SNHLY and CDR2 as FYNNEI. CDR3 sequence: CASSELRGEREIQYF.